This T cell receptor beta chain was found in a study of T cells in Graves' hyperthyroidism and ophthalmopathy. The CDR3 is 15 amino acids. V was pared by 4 bases and J by 0 bases, with 10 bases between. Germline loops: CDR1 SGDLS, CDR2 YYNGEE. Using RNA transcripts as the source, TCR beta CDR3 regions were amplified. Researchers ran a first-round RT-PCR on the TCR CDR3 using the HTBI primer set. Using its own MiXCR run on the multiplex PCR reads, TCRdb lists one record per CDR3 protein. The sample includes over 400,000 distinct CDR3 sequences, 22% seen only once; the top ten take less than 65%. The chain couples TRBV9 to TRBJ2-2; possible D gene TRBD2, 6 bases. The specimen was blood. This TCR was sampled from a woman in her 70s with Graves' ophthalmopathy. The CDR3 here is CASSPVAANTGELFF. DNA for the CDR3: TGTGCCAGCAGCCCCGTAGCGGCGAACACCGGGGAGCTGTTTTTT.